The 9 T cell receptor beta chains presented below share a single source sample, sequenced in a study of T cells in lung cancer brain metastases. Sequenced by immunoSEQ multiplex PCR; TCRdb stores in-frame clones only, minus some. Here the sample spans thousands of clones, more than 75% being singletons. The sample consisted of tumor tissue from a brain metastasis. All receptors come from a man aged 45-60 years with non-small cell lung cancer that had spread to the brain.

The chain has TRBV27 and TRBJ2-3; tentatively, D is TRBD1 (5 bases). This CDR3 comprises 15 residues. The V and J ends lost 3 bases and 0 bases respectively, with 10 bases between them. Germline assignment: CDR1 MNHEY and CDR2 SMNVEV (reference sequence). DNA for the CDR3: TGTGCCAGCAGTTTTCTAACAGGAAGCACAGATACGCAGTATTTT. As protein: CASSFLTGSTDTQYF.

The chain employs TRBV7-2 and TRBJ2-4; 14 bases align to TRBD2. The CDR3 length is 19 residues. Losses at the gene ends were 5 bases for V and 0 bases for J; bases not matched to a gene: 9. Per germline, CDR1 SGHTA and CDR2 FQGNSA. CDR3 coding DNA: TGTGCCAGCAGCCCAAGACTAGCGGGGGGGAATTCAGCCAAAAACATTCAGTACTTC. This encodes CASSPRLAGGNSAKNIQYF.

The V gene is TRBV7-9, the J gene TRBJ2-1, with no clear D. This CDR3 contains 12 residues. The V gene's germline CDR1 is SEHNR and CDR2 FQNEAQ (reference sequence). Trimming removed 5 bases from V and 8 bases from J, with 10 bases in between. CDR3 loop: CASSPLGDEQFF. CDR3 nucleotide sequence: TGTGCCAGCAGCCCTCTTGGCGATGAGCAGTTCTTC.

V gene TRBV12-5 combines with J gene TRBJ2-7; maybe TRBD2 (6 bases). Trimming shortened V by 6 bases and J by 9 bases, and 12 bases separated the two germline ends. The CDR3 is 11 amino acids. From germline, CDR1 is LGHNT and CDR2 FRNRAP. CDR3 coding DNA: TGTGCTAGTGGAAGCGCGGGATGGCAGTACTTC. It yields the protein CASGSAGWQYF. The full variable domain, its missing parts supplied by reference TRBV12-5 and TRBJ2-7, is DARVTQTPRHKVTEMGQEVTMRCQPILGHNTVFWYRQTMMQGLELLAYFRNRAPLDDSGMPKDRFSAEMPDATLATLKIQPSEPRDSAVYFCASGSAGWQYFGPGTRLTVT.

The CDR3 DNA reads TGTGCCAGCAGTTTACAGGGATCAGGGGCCAACGTCCTGACTTTC. Amino acids: CASSLQGSGANVLTF. V gene TRBV27 combines with J gene TRBJ2-6; D might be TRBD1 (5 bases). The CDR3 totals 15 residues. Germline-derived CDR1 and CDR2 are MNHEY and SMNVEV (reference sequence). V gave up 2 bases and J gave up 4 bases, with 9 bases separating them.

The CDR3 region is CASSVDPRTNEQFF. The CDR3 nucleotides read TGCGCCAGCAGCGTAGACCCCCGAACCAATGAGCAGTTCTTC. V and J are TRBV5-1 and TRBJ2-1; D remains ambiguous. This CDR3 is built from 14 residues. From germline, CDR1 is SGHRS and CDR2 YFSETQ. The germline V and J ends were trimmed by 4 bases and 6 bases, with 14 bases remaining between them.

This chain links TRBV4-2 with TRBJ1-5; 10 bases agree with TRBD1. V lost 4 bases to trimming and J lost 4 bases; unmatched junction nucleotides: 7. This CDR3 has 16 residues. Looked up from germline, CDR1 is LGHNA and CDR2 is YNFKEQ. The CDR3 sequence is CASSPLGQGVNQPQHF. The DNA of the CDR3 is TGTGCCAGCAGCCCACTAGGACAGGGGGTAAATCAGCCCCAGCATTTT.

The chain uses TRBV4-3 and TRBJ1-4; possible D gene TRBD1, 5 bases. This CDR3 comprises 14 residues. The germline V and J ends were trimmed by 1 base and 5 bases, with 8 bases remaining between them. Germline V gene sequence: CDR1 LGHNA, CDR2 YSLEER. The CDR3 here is CASSQAEGNEKLFF. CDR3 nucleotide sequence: TGCGCCAGCAGCCAAGCGGAGGGGAATGAAAAACTGTTTTTT.

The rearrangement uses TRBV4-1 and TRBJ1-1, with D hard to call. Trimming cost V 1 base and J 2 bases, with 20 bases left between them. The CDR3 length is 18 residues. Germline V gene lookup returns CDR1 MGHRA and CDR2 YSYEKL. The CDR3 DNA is TGCGCCAGCAGCCAAGGTAGTGGGCAGTGGAGTTCCAACACTGAAGCTTTCTTT. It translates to CASSQGSGQWSSNTEAFF.